The 29 T cell receptor beta chains listed next were all sequenced from one sample in a study of OX40 agonist ivuxolimab in advanced cancers. The library was prepared using the immunoSEQ multiplex PCR assay. TCRdb's version of the immuneACCESS table is confined to in-frame rearrangements and falls short of the full clone set. An unresolved V gene accounts for under half of the shortfall where checked; the remainder is of unknown origin. The sample contains roughly 36,000 clones, about 70% of them found a single time. In total, the top ten clones hold around 21% of the sample. The sample in question was CD4+ or CD8+ T cells sorted from blood, obtained in a trial of the OX40 agonist ivuxolimab. The receptors were gathered from an adult with an advanced solid tumor such as melanoma, head and neck, liver or kidney cancer.

The chain couples TRBV7-3 to TRBJ2-3; maybe TRBD2 (6 bases). Per the germline V gene, CDR1 is SGHTA and CDR2 is FQGTGA. The CDR3 covers 15 residues. The V and J ends lost 5 bases and 1 base respectively, with 13 bases between them. CDR3 loop: CASSISGGGTDTQYF. Here the CDR3 DNA reads TGTGCCAGCAGCATTAGCGGTGGGGGCACAGATACGCAGTATTTT.

The V call is TRBV30, the J call TRBJ2-3; the D gene is possibly TRBD2 (5 bases). The germline V gene encodes CDR1 GTSNPN and CDR2 SVGIG (reference sequence). The CDR3 loop spans 11 amino acids. V dropped 5 bases and J dropped 9 bases, with 12 bases sitting between them. The CDR3 bases are TGTGCCTGGGAAGTTAGGAGGACGCAGTATTTT. Translation: CAWEVRRTQYF.

This clone came up a few times. The gene calls are TRBV30 and TRBJ1-5, with D unclear. Trimming cost V 5 bases and J 0 bases, with 5 bases left between them. This CDR3 spans 12 amino acids. Germline CDR1 and CDR2: GTSNPN and SVGIG (reference sequence). The DNA of the CDR3 is TGTGCCTGGGGACTTAGCAATCAGCCCCAGCATTTT. This sequence encodes CAWGLSNQPQHF.

The chain couples TRBV5-6 to TRBJ2-7; 13 bases align to TRBD2. V lost 3 bases and J lost 3; bases outside the gene matches: 3. The CDR3 is made up of 15 amino acids. Germline V CDR1 and CDR2: SGHDT, YYEEEE. The CDR3 DNA reads TGTGCCAGCAGCTCGGGACTAGCGGGGTTCTACGAGCAGTACGTC. As protein: CASSSGLAGFYEQYV.

This clone was observed once. This specimen includes other DNA sequences encoding the same CDR3. The chain links TRBV30 to TRBJ1-5; D uncertain. Looked up from germline, CDR1 is GTSNPN and CDR2 is SVGIG (reference sequence). Deletions cut 0 bases from V and 0 bases from J, with 9 bases between. This CDR3 spans 15 amino acids. The CDR3 sequence: CAWSVRSSSNQPQHF. CDR3 sequence (DNA): TGTGCCTGGAGTGTACGGTCGAGTAGCAATCAGCCCCAGCATTTT.

The rearrangement links TRBV18 to TRBJ1-1; 8 bases fit TRBD1. The V gene end was trimmed by 2 bases and the J gene end by 5 bases; junction bases not matched to a gene: 7. CDR1 KGHSH and CDR2 LQKENI come from the germline V gene. The CDR3 is 15 amino acids. CDR3 nucleotides: TGTGCCAGCTCACCATTGACAGGGGAATTGACTGAAGCTTTCTTT. Residues: CASSPLTGELTEAFF.

V and J are TRBV12-5 and TRBJ2-1; unclear D gene. This CDR3 is 15 amino acids long. Germline-derived CDR1 and CDR2 are LGHNT and FRNRAP. V shed 1 base and J shed 8 bases, with 15 bases lying between them. The CDR3 is CASGLGYDGFDEQFF. The DNA for the CDR3 is TGTGCTAGTGGTTTGGGTTACGACGGTTTCGATGAGCAGTTCTTC.

The chain is built from TRBV19 and TRBJ2-5; D possibly matches TRBD1 or TRBD2 (6 bases each). The CDR3 has 15 amino acids. Trimming took off 6 bases at V and 0 bases at J, with 14 bases between the two ends. Germline V gives CDR1 LNHDA, CDR2 SQIVND (reference sequence). In DNA form, the CDR3 reads TGTGCCAGTAGCGAACGCGGGACACACCAAGAGACCCAGTACTTC. This encodes CASSERGTHQETQYF.

This sequence joins TRBV7-3 and TRBJ2-5; 8 nucleotides match TRBD1. In germline, CDR1 is SGHTA, CDR2 FQGTGA. This CDR3 spans 15 amino acids. The V gene end was trimmed by 5 bases and the J gene end by 1 base; junction bases not matched to a gene: 6. CDR3 loop: CASSKGQAIQETQYF. The CDR3 DNA is TGTGCCAGCAGCAAGGGACAGGCCATCCAAGAGACCCAGTACTTC.

The rearrangement links TRBV5-5 to TRBJ1-2, with no clear D. V was pared by 0 bases and J by 6 bases, with 15 bases between. Germline CDR1 and CDR2: SGHKS and YYEKEE (reference sequence). The CDR3 spans 15 residues. The CDR3 coding sequence is TGTGCCAGCAGCTTGGCTGGGTTAGATTGGGATGGCTACACCTTC. Translated, it gives CASSLAGLDWDGYTF.

This chain uses TRBV2 with TRBJ1-2; D is perhaps TRBD1 (6 bases). The germline V gene has CDR1 SNHLY and CDR2 FYNNEI. V lost 6 bases and J 7 bases, leaving 21 bases between the germline ends. The CDR3 length is 15 residues. CDR3 in amino acids: CASSVKTGTQGGYTF. CDR3 sequence (DNA): TGTGCCAGCAGCGTAAAGACAGGTACCCAGGGTGGCTACACCTTC.

This clone was counted once. The chain uses TRBV5-3 and TRBJ1-1, with D possibly TRBD1 on 5 matching bases. TRBV5-3 falls under the ORF class, with uncertain function. The germline V and J ends were trimmed by 2 bases and 1 base, with 9 bases remaining between them. The CDR3 sequence is 14 residues long. Here the CDR3 reads CARSFAGPNTEAFF. The DNA of the CDR3 is TGTGCCAGAAGCTTCGCGGGGCCGAACACTGAAGCTTTCTTT.

This chain uses TRBV2 with TRBJ2-5, with TRBD1 matching 8 bases. Germline lookup yields CDR1 SNHLY and CDR2 FYNNEI. CDR3 size: 13 residues. With 5 bases clipped from V and 5 bases from J, the junction kept 4 bases outside the gene matches. The CDR3 DNA is TGTGCCAGCAGTAGACAGGGGACGGAGACCCAGTACTTC. Translation gives CASSRQGTETQYF.

This clone was counted between two and nine times. The genes are TRBV7-9 and TRBJ1-2; tentatively, D is TRBD1 (5 bases). The CDR3 totals 12 residues. V was pared by 2 bases and J by 8 bases, with 9 bases between. Germline CDR1 is SEHNR and CDR2 is FQNEAQ (reference sequence). Written as DNA, the CDR3 is TGTGCCAGCAGCTTACAGGGATGGGGCTACACCTTC. Translation: CASSLQGWGYTF. The full variable domain, its missing parts supplied by reference TRBV7-9 and TRBJ1-2, is DTGVSQNPRHKITKRGQNVTFRCDPISEHNRLYWYRQTLGQGPEFLTYFQNEAQLEKSRLLSDRFSAERPKGSFSTLEIQRTEQGDSAMYLCASSLQGWGYTFGSGTRLTVV.

The table lists this clone with a count of one. The rearrangement uses TRBV6-5 and TRBJ2-7, with D perhaps TRBD1 (6 bases). In germline, CDR1 is MNHEY, CDR2 SVGAGI. V lost 3 bases and J 7 bases, leaving 19 bases between the germline ends. This CDR3 has 15 residues. CDR3 in DNA: TGTGCCAGCAGTTATGCTGCCCGGGACACCCGGGAGCAGTACGTC. This encodes CASSYAARDTREQYV.

The V gene is TRBV28, the J gene TRBJ2-7, with no clear D. Trimming removed 2 bases at V and 4 bases at J, with 12 bases between. The germline V gene has CDR1 MDHEN and CDR2 SYDVKM. The CDR3 length is 14 residues. CDR3 DNA: TGTGCCAGCAGTTTAAGTGGGGTTGTTTACGAGCAGTACTTC. This encodes CASSLSGVVYEQYF.

The chain combines TRBV12-5 with TRBJ2-4; D is undetermined. The CDR3 consists of 11 residues. Germline CDR1 is LGHNT and CDR2 is FRNRAP. Deletions cut 2 bases from V and 9 bases from J, with 5 bases between. The CDR3 sequence: CASGLRSIQYF. In nucleotides, the CDR3 is TGTGCTAGTGGTTTGCGGAGCATTCAGTACTTC.

This clone was seen only a few times. The V and J genes are TRBV11-2 and TRBJ2-3; the match to TRBD2 covers 10 bases. This CDR3 comprises 17 residues. Per the germline V gene, CDR1 is SGHAT and CDR2 is FQNNGV. V lost 3 bases to trimming and J lost 4 bases; unmatched junction nucleotides: 10. Here the CDR3 reads CASSFAPGLAIADTQYF. CDR3 DNA: TGTGCCAGCAGCTTCGCCCCGGGACTAGCGATCGCAGATACGCAGTATTTT.

The chain recombines TRBV20-1 with TRBJ2-1; D is ambiguous. V lost 1 base to trimming and J lost 3 bases, with 1 base between them. This CDR3 has 11 residues. CDR1 and CDR2 from the germline V gene are DFQATT and SNEGSKA (reference sequence). CDR3 DNA sequence: TGCAGTGCTAGAGGCTACAATGAGCAGTTCTTC. It encodes CSARGYNEQFF.

The V call is TRBV27, the J call TRBJ1-1, with unresolved D. Germline-derived CDR1 and CDR2 are MNHEY and SMNVEV (reference sequence). V lost 3 bases, J lost 0 bases, and 5 bases lay in between. The CDR3 length is 13 residues. CDR3: CASSFRVNTEAFF. DNA for the CDR3: TGTGCCAGCAGTTTCCGGGTGAACACTGAAGCTTTCTTT.

The V gene is TRBV6-1, the J gene TRBJ2-1; D could derive from TRBD1 or TRBD2 (5 bases each). Germline-derived CDR1 and CDR2 are MNHNS and SASEGT. The V end was cut by 4 bases, the J end by 6 bases, with 13 bases between. The CDR3 loop spans 14 amino acids. This chain's CDR3 is CASSGGNSLNEQFF. In nucleotides, the CDR3 is TGTGCCAGCAGTGGGGGGAACAGTCTCAATGAGCAGTTCTTC.

This clone has just a few counts. The chain has TRBV7-9 and TRBJ2-1; 13 positions agree with TRBD2. CDR3 size: 16 residues. Germline assignment: CDR1 SEHNR and CDR2 FQNEAQ (reference sequence). V lost 1 base, J lost 6 bases, and 3 bases stayed unmatched. This CDR3 reads CASSLVGLAGTNEQFF. In DNA, the CDR3 is TGTGCCAGCAGCTTAGTGGGACTAGCGGGGACCAATGAGCAGTTCTTC. Using reference TRBV7-9 and TRBJ2-1 for the parts outside the CDR3, the full variable domain is DTGVSQNPRHKITKRGQNVTFRCDPISEHNRLYWYRQTLGQGPEFLTYFQNEAQLEKSRLLSDRFSAERPKGSFSTLEIQRTEQGDSAMYLCASSLVGLAGTNEQFFGPGTRLTVL.

The chain uses TRBV6-1 and TRBJ2-7; 8 nucleotides align to TRBD2. CDR1 and CDR2 (germline): MNHNS, SASEGT. The length of the CDR3 is 12 residues. Unmatched junction bases numbered 7, after V lost 9 bases and J lost 6 bases. Here the CDR3 reads CASLPGGGEQYF. The CDR3 DNA reads as TGTGCCAGTCTACCCGGGGGGGGCGAGCAGTACTTC.

This clone was seen a single time. The chain carries TRBV5-4 and TRBJ1-5, with D perhaps matching TRBD1 (5 bases). V lost 0 bases, J lost 8 bases, and 18 bases lay in between. The CDR3 is 16 amino acids. The germline CDR1 and CDR2 sequences are SGHNT and YYREEE (reference sequence). The CDR3 is CASSLEGAVLKEPQHF. The CDR3 DNA is TGTGCCAGCAGCTTGGAAGGGGCCGTCTTAAAGGAGCCCCAGCATTTT.

This rearrangement joins TRBV28 to TRBJ1-1, with TRBD1 matching 9 bases. V gave up 6 bases and J gave up 1 base; unmatched junction bases: 6. The length of the CDR3 is 15 residues. CDR1 MDHEN and CDR2 SYDVKM come from the germline V gene. The CDR3 is CASSRPGQGNTEAFF. In DNA, the CDR3 is TGTGCCAGCAGCAGACCGGGACAGGGGAACACTGAAGCTTTCTTT.

As for this clone: The junction shows a germline mismatch at one end, possibly a read error. The CDR3 is CASSSDMNAEAFF. Here the CDR3 DNA reads TGTGCCAGCAGCTCCGACATGAACGCTGAAGCTTTCTTT. This chain connects TRBV7-8 to TRBJ1-1; D is unresolved. This CDR3 has 13 residues. CDR1 and CDR2 from the germline V gene are SGHVS and FQNEAQ. Full variable domain (rest looked up from reference TRBV7-8 and TRBJ1-1): GAGVSQSPRYKVAKRGQDVALRCDPISGHVSLFWYQQALGQGPEFLTYFQNEAQLDKSGLPSDRFFAERPEGSVSTLKIQRTQQEDSAVYLCASSSDMNAEAFFGQGTRLTVV.

The chain employs TRBV10-3 and TRBJ2-6; D perhaps matches TRBD2 (5 bases). Germline lookup yields CDR1 ENHRY and CDR2 SYGVKD. V lost 0 bases, J lost 2 bases, and 14 bases lay in between. CDR3 length: 18 amino acids. CDR3 region: CAISESLGGGTGANVLTF. CDR3 bases: TGTGCCATCAGTGAGTCTCTGGGTGGAGGAACTGGGGCCAACGTCCTGACTTTC.

This clone was recorded only once. The chain recombines TRBV5-1 with TRBJ1-4, with a tentative D call TRBD1 (5 bases). The CDR3 sequence is 15 residues long. V was trimmed by 1 base and J by 5 bases, leaving 12 bases between them. Germline CDR1 SGHRS, CDR2 YFSETQ. The CDR3 nucleotides read TGCGCCAGCAGCTTGACGGGACTCTCGAATGAAAAACTGTTTTTT. Translating gives CASSLTGLSNEKLFF. Drawing the rest from reference TRBV5-1 and TRBJ1-4, the complete variable domain is KAGVTQTPRYLIKTRGQQVTLSCSPISGHRSVSWYQQTPGQGLQFLFEYFSETQRNKGNFPGRFSGRQFSNSRSEMNVSTLELGDSALYLCASSLTGLSNEKLFFGSGTQLSVL.

The V call is TRBV6-5, the J call TRBJ1-2, with D hard to call. This CDR3 is built from 15 residues. V was pared by 0 bases and J by 1 base, with 9 bases between. Germline V CDR1 and CDR2: MNHEY, SVGAGI. The CDR3 DNA is TGTGCCAGCAGTTACTCAGGGTTAGGTAACTATGGCTACACCTTC. Its protein product is CASSYSGLGNYGYTF.